Each of the 8 T cell receptor beta chains below was sequenced from the same sample in a study of T cell responses to AZD1222 COVID-19 vaccine. Here immunoSEQ multiplex PCR was the method, and the copy in TCRdb shows in-frame clones only, minus some. This table holds over 150,000 clones, around 90% found once. The sample here was peripheral blood, taken on day 0 of AZD1222 vaccination. These receptors all come from an adult in good health.

The chain has TRBV9 and TRBJ2-5; possibly TRBD1 for D (6 bases). Deletions cut 0 bases from V and 4 bases from J, with 13 bases between. The CDR3 is 15 residues long. Germline CDR1 SGDLS, CDR2 YYNGEE. The CDR3 loop is CASSVGQVGAETQYF. The CDR3 nucleotides are TGTGCCAGCAGCGTAGGACAGGTTGGGGCAGAGACCCAGTACTTC.

The V gene is TRBV2, the J gene TRBJ1-1; D is ambiguous. Trimming cost V 7 bases and J 5 bases, with 17 bases left between them. This CDR3 is 14 amino acids long. Germline CDR1 SNHLY, CDR2 FYNNEI. Here the CDR3 reads CASNLDGSGTEAFF. CDR3 nucleotide sequence: TGTGCCAGCAACTTAGACGGATCGGGGACTGAAGCTTTCTTT.

This chain links TRBV7-8 with TRBJ2-3, with 8 bases that match TRBD2. Germline CDR1 SGHVS, CDR2 FQNEAQ. This CDR3 has 18 amino acids. Trimming at V came to 1 base and at J to 3 bases, leaving 12 bases not matched to a gene. The CDR3 is CASSLGMLAGTLTDTQYF. The CDR3 DNA sequence: TGTGCCAGCAGCTTAGGGATGCTAGCGGGTACCTTGACAGATACGCAGTATTTT.

The rearrangement uses TRBV3-1 (or the pseudogene TRBV3-2) and TRBJ1-1, with D possibly matching TRBD1 (5 bases). Trimming stripped 4 bases from V and 4 bases from J, with 13 bases between. Per the germline V gene, CDR1 is LGHDT and CDR2 is YNNKEL (reference sequence). The CDR3 runs to 14 residues. CDR3: CASSLPGGGTEAFF. The CDR3 nucleotides read TGTGCCAGCAGCCTCCCGGGGGGGGGCACTGAAGCTTTCTTT.

In its sample, this clone was seen a few times. The rearrangement joins TRBV24-1 to TRBJ1-2; 8 bases agree with TRBD1. Germline CDR1 and CDR2: KGHDR and SFDVKD. Unmatched junction bases numbered 2, after V lost 4 bases and J lost 2 bases. This CDR3 has 14 residues. CDR3 sequence (DNA): TGTGCCACCAGTGACCGACAGGGGAACTATGGCTACACCTTC. Amino acids: CATSDRQGNYGYTF.

The chain joins TRBV7-2 to TRBJ2-2; D ambiguous. The V gene's germline CDR1 is SGHTA and CDR2 FQGNSA. There are 15 residues in the CDR3. V dropped 2 bases and J dropped 1 base, with 8 bases sitting between them. CDR3 nucleotides: TGTGCCAGCAGCTTACGTCCGGGGAACACCGGGGAGCTGTTTTTT. Translation gives CASSLRPGNTGELFF. The full variable domain, in which reference TRBV7-2 and TRBJ2-2 provide the parts outside the CDR3, is GAGVSQSPSNKVTEKGKDVELRCDPISGHTALYWYRQSLGQGLEFLIYFQGNSAPDKSGLPSDRFSAERTGGSVSTLTIQRTQQEDSAVYLCASSLRPGNTGELFFGEGSRLTVL.

This chain uses TRBV10-1 with TRBJ2-5, with D unclear. The CDR3 is 12 amino acids. Deletions cut 4 bases from V and 5 bases from J, with 8 bases between. From germline, CDR1 is WNHNN and CDR2 SYGVQD (reference sequence). This CDR3 is CASSASYETQYF. The CDR3 region has the DNA TGCGCCAGCAGTGCTTCGTACGAGACCCAGTACTTC.

The chain couples TRBV7-6 to TRBJ2-1; TRBD1 might be the D (6 bases). The CDR3 totals 13 residues. V dropped 4 bases and J dropped 8 bases, with 12 bases sitting between them. Germline CDR1 SGHVS, CDR2 FNYEAQ. The CDR3 DNA sequence: TGTGCCAGCAGCTCGACAGGTGTAGATGAGCAGTTCTTC. Protein: CASSSTGVDEQFF.